This T cell receptor beta chain was found in a study of T cell responses to AZD1222 COVID-19 vaccine. The study's findings and limits: Donors were mostly white British, more females; clonal diversity possibly underestimated. Spike-specific TCR repertoires showed rising breadth and depth after two AZD1222 doses. Among vaccine-associated CD4 TCRs, coverage spanned spike, with dominance at 160-218 and 743-854.

This clone was seen once. Its antigen is as yet unknown. Germline CDR1 reads MNHEY; CDR2 reads SVGAGI. This CDR3 comprises 14 residues. V lost 3 bases and J lost 5, with 11 bases in between. Profiling relied on immunoSEQ multiplex PCR, and the TCRdb table lists in-frame clones only, not all of them. The profile shows about 140,000 clones, more than 80% of them singletons. The sequencing used peripheral blood, collected 28 days after the second dose of the MenACWY control vaccine. The source of this sequence is an adult who received the MenACWY meningococcal vaccine as a control. The chain joins TRBV6-5 to TRBJ1-5; D is unclear. The CDR3 DNA reads TGTGCCAGCAGTTATCACAAGGCGGATCAGCCCCAGCATTTT. Protein: CASSYHKADQPQHF.